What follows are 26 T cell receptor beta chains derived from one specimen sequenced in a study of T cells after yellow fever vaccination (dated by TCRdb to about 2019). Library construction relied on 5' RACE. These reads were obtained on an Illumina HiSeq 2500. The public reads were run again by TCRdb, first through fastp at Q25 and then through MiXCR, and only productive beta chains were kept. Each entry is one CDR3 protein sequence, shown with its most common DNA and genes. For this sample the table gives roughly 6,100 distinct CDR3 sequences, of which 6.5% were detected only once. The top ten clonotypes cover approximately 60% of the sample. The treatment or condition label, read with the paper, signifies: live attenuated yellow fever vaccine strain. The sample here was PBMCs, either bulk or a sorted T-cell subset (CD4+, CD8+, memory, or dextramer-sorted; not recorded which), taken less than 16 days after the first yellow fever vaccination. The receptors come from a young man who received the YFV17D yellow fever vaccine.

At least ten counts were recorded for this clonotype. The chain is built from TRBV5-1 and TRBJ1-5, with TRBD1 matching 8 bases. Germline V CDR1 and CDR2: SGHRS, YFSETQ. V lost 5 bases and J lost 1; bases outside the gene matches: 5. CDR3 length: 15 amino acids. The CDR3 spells CASSLTGVSNQPQHF. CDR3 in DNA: TGCGCCAGCAGTCTGACAGGGGTCAGCAATCAGCCCCAGCATTTT.

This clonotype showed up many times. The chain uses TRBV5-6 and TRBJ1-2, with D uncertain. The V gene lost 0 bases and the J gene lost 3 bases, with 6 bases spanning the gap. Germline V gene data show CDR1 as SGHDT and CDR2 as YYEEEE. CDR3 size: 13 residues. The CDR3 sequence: CASSLVGYYGYTF. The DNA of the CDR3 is TGTGCCAGCAGCTTGGTGGGGTACTATGGCTACACCTTC.

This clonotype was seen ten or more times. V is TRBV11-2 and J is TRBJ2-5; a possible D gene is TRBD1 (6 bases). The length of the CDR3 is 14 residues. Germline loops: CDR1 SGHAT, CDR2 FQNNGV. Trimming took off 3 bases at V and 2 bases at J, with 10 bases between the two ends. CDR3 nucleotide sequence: TGTGCCAGCAGCTTGACCAGGGGTCAAGAGACCCAGTACTTC. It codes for CASSLTRGQETQYF. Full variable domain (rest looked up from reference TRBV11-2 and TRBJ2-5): EAGVAQSPRYKIIEKRQSVAFWCNPISGHATLYWYQQILGQGPKLLIQFQNNGVVDDSQLPKDRFSAERLKGVDSTLKIQPAKLEDSAVYLCASSLTRGQETQYFGPGTRLLVL.

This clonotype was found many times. The DNA of the CDR3 is TGTGCCAGCAGCCCCCTAGCGAGCTCTTACAATGAGCAGTTCTTC. Translation gives CASSPLASSYNEQFF. The chain links TRBV7-2 to TRBJ2-1; D perhaps matches TRBD2 (6 bases). The ends were cut back, 5 bases at V and 4 bases at J, with 15 bases in the middle. CDR3 size: 15 residues. Germline V gene data show CDR1 as SGHTA and CDR2 as FQGNSA.

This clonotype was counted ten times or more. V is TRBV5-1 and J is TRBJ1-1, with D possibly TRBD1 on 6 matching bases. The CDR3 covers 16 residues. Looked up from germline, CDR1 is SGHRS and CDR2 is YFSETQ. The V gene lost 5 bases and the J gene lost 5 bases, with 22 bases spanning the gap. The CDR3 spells CASRIGWGAEGTEAFF. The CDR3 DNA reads TGCGCCAGCAGGATAGGGTGGGGGGCCGAAGGGACTGAAGCTTTCTTT.

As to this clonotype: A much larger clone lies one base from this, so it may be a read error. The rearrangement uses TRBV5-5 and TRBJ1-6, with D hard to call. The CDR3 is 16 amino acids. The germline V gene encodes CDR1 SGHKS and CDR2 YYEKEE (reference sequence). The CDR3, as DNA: TGTGCCAGCATCTTGAAAGGCGGTGGCTATAATTCACCCCTCCACTTT. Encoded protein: CASILKGGGYNSPLHF. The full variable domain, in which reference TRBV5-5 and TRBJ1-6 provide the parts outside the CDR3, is DAGVTQSPTHLIKTRGQQVTLRCSPISGHKSVSWYQQVLGQGPQFIFQYYEKEERGRGNFPDRFSARQFPNYSSELNVNALLLGDSALYLCASILKGGGYNSPLHFGNGTRLTVT.

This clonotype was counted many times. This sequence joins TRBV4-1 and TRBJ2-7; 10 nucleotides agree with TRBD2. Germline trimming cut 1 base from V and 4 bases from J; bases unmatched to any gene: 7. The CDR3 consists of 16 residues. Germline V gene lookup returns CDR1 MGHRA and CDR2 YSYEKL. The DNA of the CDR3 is TGCGCCAGCAGCCAAGTTCCAGCGGGGGGGCAATACGAGCAGTACTTC. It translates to CASSQVPAGGQYEQYF.

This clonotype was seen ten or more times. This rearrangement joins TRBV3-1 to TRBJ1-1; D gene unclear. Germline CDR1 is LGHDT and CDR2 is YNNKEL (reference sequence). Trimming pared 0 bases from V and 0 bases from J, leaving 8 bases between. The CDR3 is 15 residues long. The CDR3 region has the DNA TGTGCCAGCAGCCAAGAGGCCAGCATGAACACTGAAGCTTTCTTT. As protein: CASSQEASMNTEAFF.

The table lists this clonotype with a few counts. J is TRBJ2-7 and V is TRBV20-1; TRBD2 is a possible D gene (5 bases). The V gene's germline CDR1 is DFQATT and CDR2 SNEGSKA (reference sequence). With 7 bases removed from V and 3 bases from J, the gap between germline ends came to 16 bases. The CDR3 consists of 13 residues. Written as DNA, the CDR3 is TGCAGTGGTGGCCAGGCCGCGGGCTACGAGCAGTACTTC. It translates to CSGGQAAGYEQYF.

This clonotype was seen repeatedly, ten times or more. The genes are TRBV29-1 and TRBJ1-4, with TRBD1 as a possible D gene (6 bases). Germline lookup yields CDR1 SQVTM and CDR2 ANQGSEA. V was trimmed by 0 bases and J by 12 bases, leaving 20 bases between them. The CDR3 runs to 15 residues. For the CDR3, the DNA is TGCAGCGTTGAAGAAGTGAGGGGGGCCCCCGGGGAACTGTTTTTT. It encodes CSVEEVRGAPGELFF.

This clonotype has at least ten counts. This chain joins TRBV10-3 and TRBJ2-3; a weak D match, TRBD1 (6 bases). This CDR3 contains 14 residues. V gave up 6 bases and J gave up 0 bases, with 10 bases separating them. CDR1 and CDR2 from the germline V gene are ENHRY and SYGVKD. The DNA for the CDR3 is TGTGCCATCAGCCCACAGGGTAGCACAGATACGCAGTATTTT. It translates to CAISPQGSTDTQYF.

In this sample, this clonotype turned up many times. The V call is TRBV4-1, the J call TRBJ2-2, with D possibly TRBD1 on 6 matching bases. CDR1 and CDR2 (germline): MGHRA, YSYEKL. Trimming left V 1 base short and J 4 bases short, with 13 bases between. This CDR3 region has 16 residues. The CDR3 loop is CASSQAPHRVTGELFF. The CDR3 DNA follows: TGCGCCAGCAGCCAAGCTCCCCACAGGGTCACCGGGGAGCTGTTTTTT.

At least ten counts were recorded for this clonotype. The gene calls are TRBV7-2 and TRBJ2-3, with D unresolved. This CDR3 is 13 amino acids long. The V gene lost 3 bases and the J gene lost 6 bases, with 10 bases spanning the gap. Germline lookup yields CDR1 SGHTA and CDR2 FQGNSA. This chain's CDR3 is CASSFNSGDTQYF. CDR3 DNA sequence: TGTGCCAGCAGCTTTAACTCCGGGGATACGCAGTATTTT.

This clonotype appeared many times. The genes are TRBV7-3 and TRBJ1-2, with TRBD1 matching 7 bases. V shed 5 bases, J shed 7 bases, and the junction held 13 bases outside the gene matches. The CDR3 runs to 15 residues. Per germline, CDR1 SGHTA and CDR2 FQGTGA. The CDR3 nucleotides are TGTGCCAGCAGCCCACATCCAGAGGGGGCTTCTGGCTACACCTTC. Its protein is CASSPHPEGASGYTF.

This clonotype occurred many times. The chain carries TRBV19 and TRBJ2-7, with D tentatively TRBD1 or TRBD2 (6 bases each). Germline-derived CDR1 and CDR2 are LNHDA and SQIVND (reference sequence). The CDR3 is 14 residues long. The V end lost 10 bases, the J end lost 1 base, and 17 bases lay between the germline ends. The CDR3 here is CATATGALSYEQYF. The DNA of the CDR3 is TGTGCCACCGCTACGGGGGCCCTTTCCTACGAGCAGTACTTC.

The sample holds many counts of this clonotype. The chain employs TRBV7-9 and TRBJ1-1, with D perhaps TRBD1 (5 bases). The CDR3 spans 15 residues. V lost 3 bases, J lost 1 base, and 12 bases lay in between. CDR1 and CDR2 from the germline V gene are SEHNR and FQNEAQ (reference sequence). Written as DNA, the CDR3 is TGTGCCAGCAGCTTCCCCGGACACTGGAACACTGAAGCTTTCTTT. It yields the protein CASSFPGHWNTEAFF.

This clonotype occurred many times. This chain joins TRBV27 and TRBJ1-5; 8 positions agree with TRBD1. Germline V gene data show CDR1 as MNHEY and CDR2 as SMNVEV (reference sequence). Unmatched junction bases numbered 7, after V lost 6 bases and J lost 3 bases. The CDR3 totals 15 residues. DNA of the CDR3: TGTGCCAGCAGCCCCGGGACAGGTCTCAATCAGCCCCAGCATTTT. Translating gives CASSPGTGLNQPQHF.

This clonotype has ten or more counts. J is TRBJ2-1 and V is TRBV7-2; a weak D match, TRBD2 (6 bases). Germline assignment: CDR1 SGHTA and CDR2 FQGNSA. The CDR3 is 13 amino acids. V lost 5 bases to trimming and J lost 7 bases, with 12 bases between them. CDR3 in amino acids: CASSAVRGNEQFF. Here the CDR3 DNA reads TGTGCCAGCAGCGCCGTCCGGGGGAATGAGCAGTTCTTC.

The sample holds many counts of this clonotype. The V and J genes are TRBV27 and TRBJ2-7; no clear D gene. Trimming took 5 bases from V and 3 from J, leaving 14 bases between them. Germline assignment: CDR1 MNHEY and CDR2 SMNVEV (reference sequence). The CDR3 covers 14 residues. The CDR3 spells CASSPTRTYYEQYF. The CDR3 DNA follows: TGTGCCAGCAGTCCCACTCGCACCTACTACGAGCAGTACTTC.

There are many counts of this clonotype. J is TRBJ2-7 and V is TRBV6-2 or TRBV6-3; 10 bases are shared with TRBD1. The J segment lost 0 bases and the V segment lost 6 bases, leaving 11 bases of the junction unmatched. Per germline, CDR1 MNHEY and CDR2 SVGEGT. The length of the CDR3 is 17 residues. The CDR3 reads CASSMPGQGYSSYEQYV. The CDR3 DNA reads TGTGCCAGCAGCATGCCGGGACAGGGGTACAGCTCCTACGAGCAGTACGTC.

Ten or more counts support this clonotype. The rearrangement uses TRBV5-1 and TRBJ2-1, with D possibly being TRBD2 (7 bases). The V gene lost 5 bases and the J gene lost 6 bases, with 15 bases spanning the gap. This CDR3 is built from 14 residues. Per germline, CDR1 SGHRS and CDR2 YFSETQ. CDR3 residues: CASSLGGAGNEQFF. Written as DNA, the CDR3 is TGCGCCAGCAGTCTGGGGGGGGCGGGCAATGAGCAGTTCTTC.

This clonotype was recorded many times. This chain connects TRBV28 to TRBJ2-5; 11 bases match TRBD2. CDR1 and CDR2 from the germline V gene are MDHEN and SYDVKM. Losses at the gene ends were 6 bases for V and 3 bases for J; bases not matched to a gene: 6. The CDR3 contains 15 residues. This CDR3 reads CASSVAGGPKETQYF. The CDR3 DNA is TGTGCCAGCAGCGTAGCGGGGGGGCCTAAAGAGACCCAGTACTTC.

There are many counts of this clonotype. The CDR3 loop is CASSGRRGELFF. CDR3 nucleotides: TGTGCCAGCAGCGGACGGCGAGGGGAGCTGTTTTTT. The chain is built from TRBV7-3 and TRBJ2-2, with D uncertain. This CDR3 spans 12 amino acids. CDR1 and CDR2 (germline): SGHTA, FQGTGA. Trimming cost V 5 bases and J 8 bases, with 9 bases left between them.

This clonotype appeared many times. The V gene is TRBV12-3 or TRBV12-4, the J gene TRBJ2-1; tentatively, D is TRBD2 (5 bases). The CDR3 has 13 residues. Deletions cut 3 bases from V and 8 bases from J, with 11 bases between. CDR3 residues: CASSFLAVDEQFF. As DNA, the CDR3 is TGTGCCAGCAGTTTTCTAGCAGTGGATGAGCAGTTCTTC.

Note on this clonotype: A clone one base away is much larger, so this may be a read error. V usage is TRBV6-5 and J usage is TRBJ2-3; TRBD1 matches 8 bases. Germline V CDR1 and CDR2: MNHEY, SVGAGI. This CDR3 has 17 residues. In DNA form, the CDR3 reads TGTGCCACCAGTTACTCCGGACAGGGCTGGAGCACAGATACGCAGTATTTT. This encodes CATSYSGQGWSTDTQYF.

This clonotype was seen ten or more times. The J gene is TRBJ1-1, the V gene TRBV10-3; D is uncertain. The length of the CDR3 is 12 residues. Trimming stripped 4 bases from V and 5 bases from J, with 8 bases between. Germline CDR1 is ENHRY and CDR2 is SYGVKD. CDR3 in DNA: TGTGCCATCAGTGGTTCGCAAACTGAAGCTTTCTTT. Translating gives CAISGSQTEAFF.